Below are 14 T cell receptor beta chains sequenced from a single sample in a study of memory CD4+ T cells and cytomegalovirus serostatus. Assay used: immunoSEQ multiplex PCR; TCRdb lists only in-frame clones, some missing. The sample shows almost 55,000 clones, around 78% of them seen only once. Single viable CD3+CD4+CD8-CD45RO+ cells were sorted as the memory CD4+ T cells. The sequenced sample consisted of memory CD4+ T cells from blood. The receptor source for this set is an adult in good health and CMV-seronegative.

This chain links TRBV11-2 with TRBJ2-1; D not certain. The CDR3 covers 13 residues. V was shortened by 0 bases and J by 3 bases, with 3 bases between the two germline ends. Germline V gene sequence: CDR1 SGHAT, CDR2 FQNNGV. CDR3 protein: CASSLELYNEQFF. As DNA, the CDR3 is TGTGCCAGCAGCTTAGAACTCTACAATGAGCAGTTCTTC.

The CDR3 bases are TGTGCCAGTAGTATACTGTCGGGACAGGGAGATAATTATGGCTACACCTTC. Protein product: CASSILSGQGDNYGYTF. The J gene is TRBJ1-2, the V gene TRBV19; 9 bases fit TRBD1. Trimming cost V 2 bases and J 5 bases; bases outside gene matches: 12. The CDR3 consists of 17 residues. The germline gives CDR1 LNHDA, CDR2 SQIVND (reference sequence). The complete variable domain, with remaining parts taken from reference TRBV19 and TRBJ1-2, reads DGGITQSPKYLFRKEGQNVTLSCEQNLNHDAMYWYRQDPGQGLRLIYYSQIVNDFQKGDIAEGYSVSREKKESFPLTVTSAQKNPTAFYLCASSILSGQGDNYGYTFGSGTRLTVV.

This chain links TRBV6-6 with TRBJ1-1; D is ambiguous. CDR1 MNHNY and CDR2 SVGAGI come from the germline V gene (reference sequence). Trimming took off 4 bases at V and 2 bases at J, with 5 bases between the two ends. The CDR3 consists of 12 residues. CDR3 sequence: CASSSANTEAFF. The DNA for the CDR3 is TGTGCCAGCAGTTCGGCTAACACTGAAGCTTTCTTT.

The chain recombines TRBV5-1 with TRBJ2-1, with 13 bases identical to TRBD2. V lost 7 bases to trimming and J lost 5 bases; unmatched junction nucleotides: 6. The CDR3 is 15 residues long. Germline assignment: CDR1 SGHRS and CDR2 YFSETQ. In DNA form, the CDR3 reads TGCGCCAGCGGTAAACTAGCGGGAGGGAACAATGAGCAGTTCTTC. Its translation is CASGKLAGGNNEQFF.

The CDR3 reads CASSLQRQGGEKLFF. CDR3 nucleotides: TGTGCCAGCAGTTTACAAAGACAGGGCGGGGAAAAACTGTTTTTT. The gene calls are TRBV28 and TRBJ1-4; TRBD1 matches 7 bases. CDR3 size: 15 residues. Trimming cost V 2 bases and J 8 bases; bases outside gene matches: 8. Germline values: CDR1 MDHEN, CDR2 SYDVKM.

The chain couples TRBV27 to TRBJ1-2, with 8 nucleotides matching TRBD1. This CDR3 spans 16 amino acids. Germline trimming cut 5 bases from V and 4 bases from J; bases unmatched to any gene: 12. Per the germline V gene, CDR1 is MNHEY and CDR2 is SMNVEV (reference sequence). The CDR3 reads CASSPTFRGRGYGYTF. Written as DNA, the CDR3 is TGTGCCAGCAGTCCCACATTCAGGGGGCGCGGCTATGGCTACACCTTC.

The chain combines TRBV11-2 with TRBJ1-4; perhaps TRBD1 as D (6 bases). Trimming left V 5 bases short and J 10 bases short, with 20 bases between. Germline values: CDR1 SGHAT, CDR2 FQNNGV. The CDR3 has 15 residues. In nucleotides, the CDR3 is TGTGCCAGCAGCCCCAACGCCATGTCAGGGGTAAAACTGTTTTTT. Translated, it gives CASSPNAMSGVKLFF.

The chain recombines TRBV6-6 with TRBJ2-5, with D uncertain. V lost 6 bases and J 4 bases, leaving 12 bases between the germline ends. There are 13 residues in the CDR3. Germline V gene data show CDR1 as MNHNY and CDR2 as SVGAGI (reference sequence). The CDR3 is CASSLMRAETQYF. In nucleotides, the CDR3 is TGTGCCAGCAGCCTCATGCGAGCAGAGACCCAGTACTTC.

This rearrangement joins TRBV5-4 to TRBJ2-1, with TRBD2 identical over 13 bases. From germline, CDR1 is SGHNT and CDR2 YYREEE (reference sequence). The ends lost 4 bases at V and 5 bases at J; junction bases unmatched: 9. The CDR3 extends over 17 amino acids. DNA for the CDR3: TGTGCCAGCAGCCCCGTGTTTGGACTAGCGGGAGACAATGAGCAGTTCTTC. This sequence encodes CASSPVFGLAGDNEQFF.

The CDR3 DNA reads as TGCGCCAGCAGCTTGGCAATGGGAGGTTTGGAAGCTTTCTTT. The encoded protein is CASSLAMGGLEAFF. V and J are TRBV5-1 and TRBJ1-1; D unresolved. CDR1 SGHRS and CDR2 YFSETQ come from the germline V gene. V was clipped by 0 bases and J by 8 bases, with 14 bases between them. The CDR3 is made up of 14 amino acids.

Written as DNA, the CDR3 is TGTGCCAGCAGTGGTAGACTAGCGGGAGGGCCAGATACGCAGTATTTT. It yields the protein CASSGRLAGGPDTQYF. The chain carries TRBV28 and TRBJ2-3, with TRBD2 matching 14 bases. The CDR3 runs to 16 residues. The germline V gene has CDR1 MDHEN and CDR2 SYDVKM. J gave up 4 bases and V 5 bases, and 5 bases lay outside the gene matches.

The DNA for the CDR3 is TGTGCCACCAGCGGGGGCGGGGGGCGGATGGAGACCCAGTACTTC. The encoded protein is CATSGGGGRMETQYF. The gene calls are TRBV15 and TRBJ2-5; TRBD2 matches 8 bases. The CDR3 spans 15 residues. V lost 5 bases, J lost 5 bases, and 10 bases stayed unmatched. Germline loops: CDR1 LNHNV, CDR2 YYDKDF (reference sequence).

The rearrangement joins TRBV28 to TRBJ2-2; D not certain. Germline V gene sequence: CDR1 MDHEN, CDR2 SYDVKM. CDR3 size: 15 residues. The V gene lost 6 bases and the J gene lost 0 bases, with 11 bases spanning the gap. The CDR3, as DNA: TGTGCCAGCAGCCAAGCGCTGACGAACACCGGGGAGCTGTTTTTT. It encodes CASSQALTNTGELFF.

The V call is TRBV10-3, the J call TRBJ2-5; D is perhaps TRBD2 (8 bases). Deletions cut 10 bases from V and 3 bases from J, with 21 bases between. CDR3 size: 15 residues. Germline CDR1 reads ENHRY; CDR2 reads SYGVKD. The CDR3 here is CATRGGGGKEETQYF. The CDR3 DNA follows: TGTGCCACCAGAGGGGGCGGGGGGAAGGAAGAGACCCAGTACTTC.